The 7 T cell receptor beta chains listed next were all sequenced from one sample in a study of cytomegalovirus exposure and HLA in healthy donors. With 60 Vbeta and 13 Jbeta primers, the PCR was carried out. Using immunoSEQ multiplex PCR, the repertoire was profiled, and TCRdb retains in-frame clones only, with some absent. Of around 150,000 clones listed, approximately 80% were seen once; the top ten hold 2.6%. Sample: PBMCs. The receptors here all came from a woman between 40 and 55 years old in good health and CMV-seropositive.

This sequence joins TRBV19 and TRBJ2-7; D gene uncertain. The CDR3 contains 15 residues. V lost 0 bases and J lost 0, with 9 bases in between. The germline V gene encodes CDR1 LNHDA and CDR2 SQIVND (reference sequence). The CDR3 nucleotides are TGTGCCAGTAGTATAGAGACGGAGAGCTCCTACGAGCAGTACTTC. Its protein is CASSIETESSYEQYF.

The chain links TRBV30 to TRBJ1-6, with D maybe TRBD1 (6 bases). The CDR3 is 14 amino acids. Germline CDR1 and CDR2: GTSNPN and SVGIG (reference sequence). Between the trimmed V and J ends, which lost 4 bases and 5 bases, there was a span of 12 bases. In DNA, the CDR3 is TGTGCCTGGACCGTGGACAGCAATAATTCACCCCTCCACTTT. The encoded protein is CAWTVDSNNSPLHF.

Comments on this clone: This sample includes further DNA sequences coding for the same CDR3. V usage is TRBV7-9 and J usage is TRBJ1-2, with 7 bases aligning to TRBD1. Unmatched junction bases numbered 6, after V lost 4 bases and J lost 7 bases. This CDR3 spans 13 amino acids. CDR1 and CDR2 (germline): SEHNR, FQNEAQ (reference sequence). Written as DNA, the CDR3 is TGTGCCAGCAGCTCCGGACAGGAGCGTGGCTACACCTTC. Translation: CASSSGQERGYTF.

The V call is TRBV5-6, the J call TRBJ2-1; 12 bases align to TRBD2. CDR3 length: 16 amino acids. Germline CDR1 and CDR2: SGHDT and YYEEEE. J lost 9 bases, V lost 4 bases, and 11 bases had no gene match. Here the CDR3 DNA reads TGTGCCAGCAGCGGTTCTAGCGGGGGGGCGGTAGGTGAGCAGTTCTTC. Its translation is CASSGSSGGAVGEQFF.

The rearrangement links TRBV2 to TRBJ1-1; D call uncertain. V was trimmed by 1 base and J by 7 bases, leaving 4 bases between them. Germline lookup yields CDR1 SNHLY and CDR2 FYNNEI. The CDR3 is made up of 11 amino acids. In DNA form, the CDR3 reads TGTGCCAGCAGTGAAGTACATGAAGCTTTCTTT. This translates into CASSEVHEAFF.

The chain has TRBV30 and TRBJ2-1; D uncertain. CDR1 and CDR2 (germline): GTSNPN, SVGIG (reference sequence). This CDR3 is 14 amino acids long. V dropped 3 bases and J dropped 0 bases, with 9 bases sitting between them. The CDR3 DNA is TGTGCCTGGAGGGAGCGAAGCTCCTACAATGAGCAGTTCTTC. Encoded protein: CAWRERSSYNEQFF.

The genes are TRBV5-1 and TRBJ2-7, with D possibly being TRBD2 (7 bases). With 0 bases removed from V and 3 bases from J, the gap between germline ends came to 10 bases. The CDR3 spans 14 residues. Germline assignment: CDR1 SGHRS and CDR2 YFSETQ. Here the CDR3 DNA reads TGCGCCAGCAGCTTGGAGGGGGGGGACTACGAGCAGTACTTC. Its translation: CASSLEGGDYEQYF.